This T cell receptor (beta chain) was sequenced during a study of blood T cells in healthy people across ages. The study recruited healthy Caucasian donors from Russia who were aged roughly 6 to 100. From germline, CDR1 is LNHNV and CDR2 YYDKDF (reference sequence). This CDR3 is built from 17 residues. The trim removed 3 bases at V and 7 bases at J, leaving 14 bases unmatched. The authors ran a second PCR of about 7 to 12 cycles using a sample-barcoded 5' primer and a J-beta primer mix. TCRdb analysed the 5' RACE reads with MiXCR anew, one entry per CDR3 protein. The sample gives fewer than 900,000 distinct CDR3 sequences, 40% to 45% of which show up once; 20% to 25% is in the top ten.

The sequence derives from a woman between 55 and 75 years old in good health. This rearrangement joins TRBV15 to TRBJ1-4; 7 bases line up with TRBD1. Input material: blood. The CDR3: CATSSAQQGTNGEKLFF. The CDR3 nucleotides are TGTGCCACCAGCAGCGCCCAACAGGGGACGAACGGTGAAAAACTGTTTTTT.